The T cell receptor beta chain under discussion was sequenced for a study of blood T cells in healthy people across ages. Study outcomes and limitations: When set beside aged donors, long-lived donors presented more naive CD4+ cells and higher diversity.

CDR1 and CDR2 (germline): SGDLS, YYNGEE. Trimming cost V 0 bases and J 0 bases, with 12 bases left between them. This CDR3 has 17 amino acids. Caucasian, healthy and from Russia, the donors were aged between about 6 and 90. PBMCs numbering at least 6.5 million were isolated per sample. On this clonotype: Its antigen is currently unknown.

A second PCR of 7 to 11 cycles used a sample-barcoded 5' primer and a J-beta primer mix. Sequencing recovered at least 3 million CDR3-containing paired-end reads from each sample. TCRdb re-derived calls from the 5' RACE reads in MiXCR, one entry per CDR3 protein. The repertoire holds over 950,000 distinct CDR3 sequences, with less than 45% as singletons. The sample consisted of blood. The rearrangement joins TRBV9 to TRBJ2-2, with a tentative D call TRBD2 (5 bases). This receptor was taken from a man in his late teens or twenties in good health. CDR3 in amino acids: CASSVAGSASNTGELFF. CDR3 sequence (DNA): TGTGCCAGCAGCGTAGCGGGGAGCGCTTCGAACACCGGGGAGCTGTTTTTT.